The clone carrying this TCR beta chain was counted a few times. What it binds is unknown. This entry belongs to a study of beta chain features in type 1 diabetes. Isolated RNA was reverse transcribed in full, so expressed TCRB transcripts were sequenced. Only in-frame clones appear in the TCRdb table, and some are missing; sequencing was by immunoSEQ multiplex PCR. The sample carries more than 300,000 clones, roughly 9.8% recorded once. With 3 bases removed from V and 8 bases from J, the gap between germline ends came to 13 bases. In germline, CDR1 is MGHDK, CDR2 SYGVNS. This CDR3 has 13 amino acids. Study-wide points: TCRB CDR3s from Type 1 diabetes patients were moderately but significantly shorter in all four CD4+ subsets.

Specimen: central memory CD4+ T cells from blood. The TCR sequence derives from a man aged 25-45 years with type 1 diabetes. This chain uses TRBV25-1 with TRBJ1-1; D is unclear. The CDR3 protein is CASSDSGRAEAFF. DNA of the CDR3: TGTGCCAGCAGTGATTCTGGAAGGGCGGAAGCTTTCTTT. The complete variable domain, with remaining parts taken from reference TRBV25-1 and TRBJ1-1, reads EADIYQTPRYLVIGTGKKITLECSQTMGHDKMYWYQQDPGMELHLIHYSYGVNSTEKGDLSSESTVSRIRTEHFPLTLESARPSHTSQYLCASSDSGRAEAFFGQGTRLTVV.